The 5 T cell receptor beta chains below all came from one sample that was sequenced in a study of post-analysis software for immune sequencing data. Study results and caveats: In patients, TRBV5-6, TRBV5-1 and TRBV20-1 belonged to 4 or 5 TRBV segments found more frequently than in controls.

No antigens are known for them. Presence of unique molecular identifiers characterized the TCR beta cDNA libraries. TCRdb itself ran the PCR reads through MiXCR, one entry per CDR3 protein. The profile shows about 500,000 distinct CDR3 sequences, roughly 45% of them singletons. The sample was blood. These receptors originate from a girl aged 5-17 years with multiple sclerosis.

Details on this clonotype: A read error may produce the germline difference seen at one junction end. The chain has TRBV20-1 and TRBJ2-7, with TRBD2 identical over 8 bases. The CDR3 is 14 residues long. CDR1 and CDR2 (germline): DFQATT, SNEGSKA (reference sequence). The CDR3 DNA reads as TGCAGTGCTACTCGGGAGGGCCGAATACACGAGCAGTACTTT. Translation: CSATREGRIHEQYF.

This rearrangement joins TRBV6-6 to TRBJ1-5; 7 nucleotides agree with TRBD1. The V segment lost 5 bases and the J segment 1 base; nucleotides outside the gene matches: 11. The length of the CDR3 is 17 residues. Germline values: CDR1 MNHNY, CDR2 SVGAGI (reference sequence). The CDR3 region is CASSRQGDSLSNQPQHF. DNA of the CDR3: TGTGCCAGCAGTCGACAGGGAGATTCGTTAAGCAATCAGCCCCAGCATTTT.

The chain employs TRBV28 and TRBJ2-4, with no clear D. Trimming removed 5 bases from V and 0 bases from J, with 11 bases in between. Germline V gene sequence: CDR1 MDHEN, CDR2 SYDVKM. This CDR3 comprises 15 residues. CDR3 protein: CASSPPSLAKNIQYF. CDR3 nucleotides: TGTGCCAGCAGTCCCCCTTCCCTAGCCAAAAACATTCAGTACTTC.

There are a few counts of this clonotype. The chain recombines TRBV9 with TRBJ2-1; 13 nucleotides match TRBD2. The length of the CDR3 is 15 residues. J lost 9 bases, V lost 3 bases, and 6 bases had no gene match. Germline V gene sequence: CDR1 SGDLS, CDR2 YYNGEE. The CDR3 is CASSASRLAGGEQFF. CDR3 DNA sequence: TGTGCCAGCAGCGCATCTAGACTAGCGGGAGGTGAGCAGTTCTTC.

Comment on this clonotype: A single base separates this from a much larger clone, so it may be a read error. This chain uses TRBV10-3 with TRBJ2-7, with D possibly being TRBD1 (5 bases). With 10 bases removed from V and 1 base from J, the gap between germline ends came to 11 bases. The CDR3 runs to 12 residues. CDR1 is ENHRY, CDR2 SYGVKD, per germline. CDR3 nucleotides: TGTGCCACCAGAGCAGGGTCCTACGAGCAGTACTTC. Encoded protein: CATRAGSYEQYF.